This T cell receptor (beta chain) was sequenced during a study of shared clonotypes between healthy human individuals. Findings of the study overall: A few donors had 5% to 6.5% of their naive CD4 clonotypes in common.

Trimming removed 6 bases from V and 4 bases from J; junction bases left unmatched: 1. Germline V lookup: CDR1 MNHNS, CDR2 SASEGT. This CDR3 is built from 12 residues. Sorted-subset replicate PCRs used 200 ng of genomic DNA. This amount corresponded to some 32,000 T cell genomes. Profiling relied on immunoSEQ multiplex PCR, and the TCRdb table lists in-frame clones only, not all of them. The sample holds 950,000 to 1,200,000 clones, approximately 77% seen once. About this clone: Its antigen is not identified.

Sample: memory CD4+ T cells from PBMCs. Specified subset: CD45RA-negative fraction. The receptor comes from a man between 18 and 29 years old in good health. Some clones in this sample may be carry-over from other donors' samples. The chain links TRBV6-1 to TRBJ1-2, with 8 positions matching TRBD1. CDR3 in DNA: TGTGCCAGCAGGGGACAGGCCTATGGCTACACCTTC. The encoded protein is CASRGQAYGYTF.